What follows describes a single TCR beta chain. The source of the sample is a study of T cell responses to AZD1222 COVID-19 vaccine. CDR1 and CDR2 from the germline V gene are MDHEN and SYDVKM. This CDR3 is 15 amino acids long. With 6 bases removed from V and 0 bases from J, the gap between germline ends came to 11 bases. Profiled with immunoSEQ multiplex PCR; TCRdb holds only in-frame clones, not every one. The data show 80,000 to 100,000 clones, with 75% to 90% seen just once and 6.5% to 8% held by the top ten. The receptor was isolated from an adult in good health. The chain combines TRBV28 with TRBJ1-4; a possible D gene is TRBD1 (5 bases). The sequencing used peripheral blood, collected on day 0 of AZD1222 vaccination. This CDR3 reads CASRGGSATNEKLFF. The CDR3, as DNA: TGTGCCAGCAGGGGGGGGAGTGCAACTAATGAAAAACTGTTTTTT.